The subject of this entry is one T cell receptor (beta chain). Its antigen is as yet unknown. Trimming removed 3 bases at V and 0 bases at J, with 4 bases between. Germline CDR1 is SGHNT and CDR2 is YYREEE (reference sequence). The CDR3 extends over 12 amino acids. The PCR employed 60 Vbeta primers together with 13 Jbeta primers. Profiling relied on immunoSEQ multiplex PCR, and the TCRdb table lists in-frame clones only, not all of them. The sample lists under 150,000 clones, around 75% seen once, with under 9.5% in the top ten. These data belong to a study of cytomegalovirus exposure and HLA in healthy donors. Whole-study findings and limits: Roughly uniform sequencing depth across donors was assumed, possibly incorrectly. Being indistinguishable, some V segments were excluded, TRBV6-2 and TRBV6-3 among them.

Material: PBMCs. This TCR came from a woman between 50 and 59 years old in good health and CMV-seropositive. The chain has TRBV5-4 and TRBJ2-7, with D unclear. The CDR3 nucleotides are TGTGCCAGCAGCTCATTCTCCTACGAGCAGTACTTC. Amino acid sequence: CASSSFSYEQYF.